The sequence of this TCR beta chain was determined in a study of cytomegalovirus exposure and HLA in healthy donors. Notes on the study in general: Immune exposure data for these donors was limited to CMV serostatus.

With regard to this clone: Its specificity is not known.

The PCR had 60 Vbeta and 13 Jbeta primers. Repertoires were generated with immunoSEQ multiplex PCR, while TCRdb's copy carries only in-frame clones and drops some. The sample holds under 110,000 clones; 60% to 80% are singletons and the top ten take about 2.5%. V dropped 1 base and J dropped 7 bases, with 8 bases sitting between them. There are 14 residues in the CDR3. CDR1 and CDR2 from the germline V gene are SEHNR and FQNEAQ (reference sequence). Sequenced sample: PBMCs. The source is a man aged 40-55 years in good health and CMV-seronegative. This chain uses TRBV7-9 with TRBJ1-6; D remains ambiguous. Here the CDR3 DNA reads TGTGCCAGCAGCTTAGGGACGGGGAATTCACCCCTCCACTTT. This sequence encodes CASSLGTGNSPLHF.